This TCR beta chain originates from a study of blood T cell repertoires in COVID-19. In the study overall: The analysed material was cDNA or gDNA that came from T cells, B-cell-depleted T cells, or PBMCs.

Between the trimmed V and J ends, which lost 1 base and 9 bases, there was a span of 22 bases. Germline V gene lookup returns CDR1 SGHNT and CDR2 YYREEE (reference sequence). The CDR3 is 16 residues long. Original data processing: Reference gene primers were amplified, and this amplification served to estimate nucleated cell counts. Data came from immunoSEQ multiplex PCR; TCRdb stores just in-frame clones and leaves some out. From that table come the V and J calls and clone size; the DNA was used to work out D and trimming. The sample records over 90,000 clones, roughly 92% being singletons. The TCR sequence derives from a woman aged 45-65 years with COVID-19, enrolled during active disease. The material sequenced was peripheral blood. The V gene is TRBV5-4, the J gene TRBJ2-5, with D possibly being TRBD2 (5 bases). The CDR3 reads CASSLYTYSQTGSQYF. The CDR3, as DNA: TGTGCCAGCAGCTTGTACACCTATTCCCAAACGGGGTCCCAGTACTTC.